This T cell receptor beta chain was captured in a study of cytomegalovirus exposure and HLA in healthy donors. Study-level points and caveats: In terms of immune exposure information, only CMV serostatus was available.

Worth noting for this clone: Antigen: not known.

Researchers ran the PCR with 60 Vbeta and 13 Jbeta primers. Using immunoSEQ multiplex PCR, the repertoire was profiled, and TCRdb retains in-frame clones only, with some absent. Counted here are 200,000 or so clones, roughly four fifths occurring once; the ten biggest clones make up about 0.1%. Germline V gives CDR1 LGHNA, CDR2 YSLEER. J gave up 7 bases and V 4 bases, and 7 bases lay outside the gene matches. This CDR3 spans 14 amino acids. The source is a boy aged 2 to 10 in good health and CMV-seronegative. The specimen sequenced was PBMCs. The gene calls are TRBV4-3 and TRBJ1-1; 9 positions agree with TRBD1. CDR3 amino acids: CASSRLPGQGEAFF. In nucleotides, the CDR3 is TGCGCCAGCAGCCGACTCCCGGGACAGGGTGAAGCTTTCTTT.